This T cell receptor beta chain was sequenced in a study of blood T cell repertoires in COVID-19. Study background: T cells, B-cell-depleted T cells, or PBMCs provided the cDNA or gDNA that served as material.

In the original analysis: For nucleated cells, counts were estimated from reference gene primer amplification. Assay: immunoSEQ multiplex PCR; the TCRdb copy retains only in-frame clones and omits some. The V and J calls and the clone size are those of that table, but D and trimming were determined from the DNA. The data show 380,000 or so clones, with roughly 77% seen just once and roughly 1.1% held by the top ten. Germline assignment: CDR1 LNHDA and CDR2 SQIVND (reference sequence). The V and J ends lost 3 bases and 0 bases, in that order; junction bases with no gene match: 8. The CDR3 length is 17 residues.

The V gene is TRBV19, the J gene TRBJ2-5; the match to TRBD1 covers 9 bases. The source of this sequence is a human donor with acute or convalescent COVID-19. The donor label of this sample is uncertain. Material: peripheral blood. DNA of the CDR3: TGTGCCAGTAGTATTGGTACGGGACAGGGATACCAAGAGACCCAGTACTTC. Translation gives CASSIGTGQGYQETQYF.